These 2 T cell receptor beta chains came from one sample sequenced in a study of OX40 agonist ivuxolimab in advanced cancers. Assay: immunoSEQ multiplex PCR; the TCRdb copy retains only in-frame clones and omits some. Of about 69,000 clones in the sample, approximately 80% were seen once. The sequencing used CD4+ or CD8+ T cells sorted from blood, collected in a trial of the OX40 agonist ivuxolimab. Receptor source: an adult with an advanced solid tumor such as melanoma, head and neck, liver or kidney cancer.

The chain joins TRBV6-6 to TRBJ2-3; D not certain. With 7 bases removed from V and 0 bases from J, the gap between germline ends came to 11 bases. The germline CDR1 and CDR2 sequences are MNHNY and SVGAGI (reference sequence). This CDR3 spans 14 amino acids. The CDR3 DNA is TGTGCCAGCACCCACGTATCTAGCACAGATACGCAGTATTTT. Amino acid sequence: CASTHVSSTDTQYF.

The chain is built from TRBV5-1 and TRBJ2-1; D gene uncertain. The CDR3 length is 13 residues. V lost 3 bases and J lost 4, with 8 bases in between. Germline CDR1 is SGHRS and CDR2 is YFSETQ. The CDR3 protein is CASSSEPYNEQFF. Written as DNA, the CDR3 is TGCGCCAGCAGCTCCGAGCCATACAATGAGCAGTTCTTC.